This T cell receptor beta chain was profiled in a study of blood T cell repertoires in COVID-19. As originally analysed: Researchers report that nucleated cell counts were estimated from reference gene primer amplification. The repertoire was sequenced with immunoSEQ multiplex PCR; TCRdb's copy has only in-frame clones and lacks some. V and J calls and clone size come straight from that table; D and trimming were deduced from the DNA. This repertoire shows over 200,000 clones, around nine tenths found once; its top ten account for over 7.5%. The CDR3 contains 15 residues. V gave up 4 bases and J gave up 0 bases, with 13 bases separating them. Germline V gene sequence: CDR1 SQVTM, CDR2 ANQGSEA.

The sequencing input was peripheral blood. The TCR comes from a middle-aged man who had recovered from COVID-19. The J gene is TRBJ2-1, the V gene TRBV29-1; weak D call: TRBD1 (5 bases). CDR3 region: CSVARAKSSYNEQFF. As DNA, the CDR3 is TGCAGCGTTGCCAGGGCAAAGAGCTCCTACAATGAGCAGTTCTTC.